The rows below give T cell receptor beta chains drawn from one sample of a study of T-cell reconstitution after alpha-beta-depleted transplantation in children. TCRdb re-derived calls from the PCR reads in MiXCR, one entry per CDR3 protein. The sample has about 100,000 distinct CDR3 sequences; 4.5% to 7.5% are singletons. The sequenced sample was PBMCs, mostly from graft donor cells, obtained 60 days after TCRalphabeta/CD19-depleted stem cell transplant. These receptors were collected from a female patient between 2 and 15 years old who had a stem cell transplant for Fanconi anemia, so the T cells may come from the graft donor. CDR3s include the opening cysteine and the closing phenylalanine or tryptophan. D genes are given only for firm matches. Only part of the rows carry a size: once, few, many, or a class if the clone is expanded.

cdr3_nt: TGTGCCAGCAGCTTGGCCCCCACTAGCGGGGGCCCTTCTTACAAAAACATTCAGTACTTC; cdr3_aa: CASSLAPTSGGPSYKNIQYF; v_call: TRBV5-8; d_call: TRBD2; j_call: TRBJ2-4; clone_size: many
cdr3_nt: TGCAGTGCTAGTCGTGGGGGGGCTAGCACAGATACGCAGTATTTT; cdr3_aa: CSASRGGASTDTQYF; v_call: TRBV20-1; d_call: .; j_call: TRBJ2-3; clone_size: many
cdr3_nt: TGTGCCAGCTCATCTAGCGGGGGGGATTCCTACGAGCAGTACTTC; cdr3_aa: CASSSSGGDSYEQYF; v_call: TRBV18; d_call: TRBD2; j_call: TRBJ2-7; clone_size: many
cdr3_nt: TGTGCCAGCAGTTACGGTTACAATGAGCAGTTCTTC; cdr3_aa: CASSYGYNEQFF; v_call: TRBV27; d_call: .; j_call: TRBJ2-1; clone_size: many
cdr3_nt: TGTGCCAGCAGCTTAGGTCTTTCCAGGGGTTTCTACAATCAGCCCCAGCATTTT; cdr3_aa: CASSLGLSRGFYNQPQHF; v_call: TRBV11-2; d_call: .; j_call: TRBJ1-5; clone_size: few
cdr3_nt: TGCTGTGCTAGAGACCCTCTAGCGGACCCTTACGAGCAGTACTTC; cdr3_aa: CCARDPLADPYEQYF; v_call: TRBV20-1; d_call: TRBD2; j_call: TRBJ2-7; clone_size: .
cdr3_nt: TGTGCCAGCAGCTTCCGAGGGCGGGGAGAGCAGTACTTC; cdr3_aa: CASSFRGRGEQYF; v_call: TRBV7-3; d_call: .; j_call: TRBJ2-7; clone_size: once
cdr3_nt: TGTGCCAGCAGCCCGCTTTGGGGAGACACTGAAGCTTTCTTT; cdr3_aa: CASSPLWGDTEAFF; v_call: TRBV11-1; d_call: .; j_call: TRBJ1-1; clone_size: few
cdr3_nt: TGTGCCAGCAGCTTTCACCATGGAACTCGGTCCGGGGAGCTGTTTTTT; cdr3_aa: CASSFHHGTRSGELFF; v_call: TRBV7-3; d_call: .; j_call: TRBJ2-2; clone_size: many
cdr3_nt: TGTGCCCATGGGAATCCGGAGGGGGGGTTCTACGAGCAGTACTTC; cdr3_aa: CAHGNPEGGFYEQYF; v_call: TRBV28; d_call: .; j_call: TRBJ2-7; clone_size: few
cdr3_nt: TGTGCCAGCAGCCAAGCACTAGCGGGGGGGCCTTACGAGCAGTACTTC; cdr3_aa: CASSQALAGGPYEQYF; v_call: TRBV3-1; d_call: TRBD2; j_call: TRBJ2-7; clone_size: many
cdr3_nt: TGTGCCAGCAGCCCCACGGTTTCGGGGAACACCGGGGAGCTGTTTTTT; cdr3_aa: CASSPTVSGNTGELFF; v_call: TRBV9; d_call: .; j_call: TRBJ2-2; clone_size: few
cdr3_nt: TGCGCCAGCAGCTTAATCCCCGGGAACACTGAAGCTTTCTTT; cdr3_aa: CASSLIPGNTEAFF; v_call: TRBV5-1; d_call: .; j_call: TRBJ1-1; clone_size: few
cdr3_nt: TGCGCCAGCAGCTCAACAGGGGAGACCCAGTACTTC; cdr3_aa: CASSSTGETQYF; v_call: TRBV5-1; d_call: .; j_call: TRBJ2-5; clone_size: many
cdr3_nt: TGTGCCATCAGTGAGGGACCCGACGAGCAGTACTTC; cdr3_aa: CAISEGPDEQYF; v_call: TRBV10-3; d_call: .; j_call: TRBJ2-7; clone_size: many
cdr3_nt: TGCAGTGTGGGCAGTACTTGGACAGATACGCAGTATTTT; cdr3_aa: CSVGSTWTDTQYF; v_call: TRBV20-1; d_call: .; j_call: TRBJ2-3; clone_size: many
cdr3_nt: TGCAGTGCTAGCAAGCGGGAAGGCACAGATACGCAGTATTTT; cdr3_aa: CSASKREGTDTQYF; v_call: TRBV20-1; d_call: TRBD2; j_call: TRBJ2-3; clone_size: .
cdr3_nt: TGTGCCAGCAGCCAAGGGCCAGCGGGAGGGGGGGAGACCCAGTACTTC; cdr3_aa: CASSQGPAGGGETQYF; v_call: TRBV3-1; d_call: TRBD2; j_call: TRBJ2-5; clone_size: .
cdr3_nt: TGTGCCAGCAGCAGACGACAGGGGGCTCGGTACGAGCAGTACTTC; cdr3_aa: CASSRRQGARYEQYF; v_call: TRBV9; d_call: TRBD1; j_call: TRBJ2-7; clone_size: .
cdr3_nt: TGCAGTGCTAGAGTGGTGTATAGCACAGATACGCAGTATTTT; cdr3_aa: CSARVVYSTDTQYF; v_call: TRBV20-1; d_call: .; j_call: TRBJ2-3; clone_size: .
cdr3_nt: TGTGCCATCAGTGAGGATCCAGGGCCACCAAGAGATACGCAGTATTTT; cdr3_aa: CAISEDPGPPRDTQYF; v_call: TRBV10-3; d_call: .; j_call: TRBJ2-3; clone_size: many
cdr3_nt: TGTGCCAGCAGTGAAGCGAGCGGTCCTAGCACAGATACGCAGTATTTT; cdr3_aa: CASSEASGPSTDTQYF; v_call: TRBV2; d_call: .; j_call: TRBJ2-3; clone_size: few
cdr3_nt: TGCAGTGCTAGAGAACTAGCGGGAGCCGGGGCCAACGTCCTGACTTTC; cdr3_aa: CSARELAGAGANVLTF; v_call: TRBV20-1; d_call: TRBD2; j_call: TRBJ2-6; clone_size: few
cdr3_nt: TGTGCCAGCAGCCAGCACCCCTACAATGAGCAGTTCTTC; cdr3_aa: CASSQHPYNEQFF; v_call: TRBV3-1; d_call: .; j_call: TRBJ2-1; clone_size: many
cdr3_nt: TGTGCCAGCAGTGCGGCAGGGCCCTCTGGGGCCAACGTCCTGACTTTC; cdr3_aa: CASSAAGPSGANVLTF; v_call: TRBV2; d_call: .; j_call: TRBJ2-6; clone_size: .
cdr3_nt: TGTGCCATCAGTGAGTTTAGCGGGTCGGGCGGCGATACGCAGTATTTT; cdr3_aa: CAISEFSGSGGDTQYF; v_call: TRBV10-3; d_call: TRBD2; j_call: TRBJ2-3; clone_size: many
cdr3_nt: TGTGCCAGCAGCGGACTAGCGGGAGATCTAGGGATTTCCTACAATGAGCAGTTCTTC; cdr3_aa: CASSGLAGDLGISYNEQFF; v_call: TRBV4-2; d_call: TRBD2; j_call: TRBJ2-1; clone_size: many
cdr3_nt: TGCAGCGTTGCGAGACCGGGACACCTCTACAATGAGCAGTTCTTC; cdr3_aa: CSVARPGHLYNEQFF; v_call: TRBV29-1; d_call: .; j_call: TRBJ2-1; clone_size: many
cdr3_nt: TGTGCCAGCAGCGTAAGTGCCCGAGACAGGGAGGCCGGGGAGCTGTTTTTT; cdr3_aa: CASSVSARDREAGELFF; v_call: TRBV9; d_call: .; j_call: TRBJ2-2; clone_size: many
cdr3_nt: TGTGCCAGCAGTAGACTAGCGGGAACAGATACGCAGTATTTT; cdr3_aa: CASSRLAGTDTQYF; v_call: TRBV12-3/TRBV12-4; d_call: TRBD2; j_call: TRBJ2-3; clone_size: many
cdr3_nt: TGCAGCGCTGGACAGGGGTTCCAAGAGACCCAGTACTTC; cdr3_aa: CSAGQGFQETQYF; v_call: TRBV29-1; d_call: TRBD1; j_call: TRBJ2-5; clone_size: many
cdr3_nt: TGTGCCAGCAGTTTTTCGGGTAACACGGATACGCAGTATTTT; cdr3_aa: CASSFSGNTDTQYF; v_call: TRBV12-3/TRBV12-4; d_call: .; j_call: TRBJ2-3; clone_size: many
cdr3_nt: TGCGCCAGCAGCTTGGCTCCACGGGCTGAAGCTTTCTTT; cdr3_aa: CASSLAPRAEAFF; v_call: TRBV5-1; d_call: .; j_call: TRBJ1-1; clone_size: many
cdr3_nt: TGCGCCAGCAGCCAGCCGGGACTAGCGGTCTACGAGCAGTACTTC; cdr3_aa: CASSQPGLAVYEQYF; v_call: TRBV4-1; d_call: TRBD2; j_call: TRBJ2-7; clone_size: .
cdr3_nt: TGTGCCAGCCGAGGAACGGGCCCGGGGATAAAAAACATTCAGTACTTC; cdr3_aa: CASRGTGPGIKNIQYF; v_call: TRBV6-1; d_call: .; j_call: TRBJ2-4; clone_size: .
cdr3_nt: TGCGCCAGCAGCTTGACAGTTAACTATGGCTACACCTTC; cdr3_aa: CASSLTVNYGYTF; v_call: TRBV5-1; d_call: .; j_call: TRBJ1-2; clone_size: .
cdr3_nt: TGTGCCAGCAGTGAAACAGGGCGAAACGAGCAGTACTTC; cdr3_aa: CASSETGRNEQYF; v_call: TRBV6-1; d_call: .; j_call: TRBJ2-7; clone_size: many
cdr3_nt: TGTGCCAGCAGCCAAACAGGGGCTAGCACAGATACGCAGTATTTT; cdr3_aa: CASSQTGASTDTQYF; v_call: TRBV7-3; d_call: TRBD1; j_call: TRBJ2-3; clone_size: .
cdr3_nt: TGTGCCAGCAGTACAGGGAGCTCCTATAATTCACCCCTCCACTTT; cdr3_aa: CASSTGSSYNSPLHF; v_call: TRBV28; d_call: .; j_call: TRBJ1-6; clone_size: many
cdr3_nt: TGTGCCAGCAGCTTCGGTGGGTGGGAAGAGACCCAGTACTTC; cdr3_aa: CASSFGGWEETQYF; v_call: TRBV7-9; d_call: .; j_call: TRBJ2-5; clone_size: .
cdr3_nt: TGCGCCAGCAGCTTGGTGGCTAGCGGGGCTTCCTACGAGCAGTACTTC; cdr3_aa: CASSLVASGASYEQYF; v_call: TRBV5-1; d_call: TRBD2; j_call: TRBJ2-7; clone_size: many
cdr3_nt: TGTGCCAGCAGTGAGGGGACAGGGATAAGAAATCAGCCCCAGCATTTT; cdr3_aa: CASSEGTGIRNQPQHF; v_call: TRBV28; d_call: TRBD1; j_call: TRBJ1-5; clone_size: many
cdr3_nt: TGCAGCGTTGGCCTGGTTCGAGAAGCTTTCTTT; cdr3_aa: CSVGLVREAFF; v_call: TRBV29-1; d_call: .; j_call: TRBJ1-1; clone_size: many
cdr3_nt: TGTGCCAGCACTCGGACAGGGGGCCATTATAGCAATCAGCCCCAGCATTTT; cdr3_aa: CASTRTGGHYSNQPQHF; v_call: TRBV6-2/TRBV6-3; d_call: TRBD1; j_call: TRBJ1-5; clone_size: few
cdr3_nt: TGCGCCAGCAGCTTGAACCAGGATCAACTCCCCTACGAGCAGTTCTTC; cdr3_aa: CASSLNQDQLPYEQFF; v_call: TRBV5-1; d_call: .; j_call: TRBJ2-1; clone_size: many
cdr3_nt: TGTGCCAGCTCACCACCCGACTATACGCAGTATTTT; cdr3_aa: CASSPPDYTQYF; v_call: TRBV18; d_call: .; j_call: TRBJ2-3; clone_size: .